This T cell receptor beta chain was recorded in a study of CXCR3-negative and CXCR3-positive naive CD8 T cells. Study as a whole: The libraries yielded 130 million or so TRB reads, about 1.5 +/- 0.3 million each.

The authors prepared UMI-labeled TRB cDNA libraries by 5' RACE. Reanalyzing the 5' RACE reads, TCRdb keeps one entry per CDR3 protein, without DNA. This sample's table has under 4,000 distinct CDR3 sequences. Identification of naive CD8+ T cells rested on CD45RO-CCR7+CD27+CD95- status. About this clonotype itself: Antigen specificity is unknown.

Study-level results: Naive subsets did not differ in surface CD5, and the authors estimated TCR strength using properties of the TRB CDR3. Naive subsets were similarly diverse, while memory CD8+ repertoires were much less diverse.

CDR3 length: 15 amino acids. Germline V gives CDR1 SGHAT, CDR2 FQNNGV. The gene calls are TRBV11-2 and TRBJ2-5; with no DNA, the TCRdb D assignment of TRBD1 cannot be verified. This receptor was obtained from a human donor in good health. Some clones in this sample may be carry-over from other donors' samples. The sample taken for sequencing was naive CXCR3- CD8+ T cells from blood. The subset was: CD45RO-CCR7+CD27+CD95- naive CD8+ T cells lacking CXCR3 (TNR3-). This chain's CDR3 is CASSFRGQSSETQYF.